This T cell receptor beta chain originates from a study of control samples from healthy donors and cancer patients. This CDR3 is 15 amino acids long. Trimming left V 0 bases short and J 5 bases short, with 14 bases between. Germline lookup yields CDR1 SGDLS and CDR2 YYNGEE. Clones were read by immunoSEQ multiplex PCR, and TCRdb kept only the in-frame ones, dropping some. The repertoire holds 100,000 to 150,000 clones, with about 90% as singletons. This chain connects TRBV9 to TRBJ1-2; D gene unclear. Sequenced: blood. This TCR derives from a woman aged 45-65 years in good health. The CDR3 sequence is CASSVALGRDYGYTF. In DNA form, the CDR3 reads TGTGCCAGCAGCGTAGCTTTGGGAAGGGATTATGGCTACACCTTC.